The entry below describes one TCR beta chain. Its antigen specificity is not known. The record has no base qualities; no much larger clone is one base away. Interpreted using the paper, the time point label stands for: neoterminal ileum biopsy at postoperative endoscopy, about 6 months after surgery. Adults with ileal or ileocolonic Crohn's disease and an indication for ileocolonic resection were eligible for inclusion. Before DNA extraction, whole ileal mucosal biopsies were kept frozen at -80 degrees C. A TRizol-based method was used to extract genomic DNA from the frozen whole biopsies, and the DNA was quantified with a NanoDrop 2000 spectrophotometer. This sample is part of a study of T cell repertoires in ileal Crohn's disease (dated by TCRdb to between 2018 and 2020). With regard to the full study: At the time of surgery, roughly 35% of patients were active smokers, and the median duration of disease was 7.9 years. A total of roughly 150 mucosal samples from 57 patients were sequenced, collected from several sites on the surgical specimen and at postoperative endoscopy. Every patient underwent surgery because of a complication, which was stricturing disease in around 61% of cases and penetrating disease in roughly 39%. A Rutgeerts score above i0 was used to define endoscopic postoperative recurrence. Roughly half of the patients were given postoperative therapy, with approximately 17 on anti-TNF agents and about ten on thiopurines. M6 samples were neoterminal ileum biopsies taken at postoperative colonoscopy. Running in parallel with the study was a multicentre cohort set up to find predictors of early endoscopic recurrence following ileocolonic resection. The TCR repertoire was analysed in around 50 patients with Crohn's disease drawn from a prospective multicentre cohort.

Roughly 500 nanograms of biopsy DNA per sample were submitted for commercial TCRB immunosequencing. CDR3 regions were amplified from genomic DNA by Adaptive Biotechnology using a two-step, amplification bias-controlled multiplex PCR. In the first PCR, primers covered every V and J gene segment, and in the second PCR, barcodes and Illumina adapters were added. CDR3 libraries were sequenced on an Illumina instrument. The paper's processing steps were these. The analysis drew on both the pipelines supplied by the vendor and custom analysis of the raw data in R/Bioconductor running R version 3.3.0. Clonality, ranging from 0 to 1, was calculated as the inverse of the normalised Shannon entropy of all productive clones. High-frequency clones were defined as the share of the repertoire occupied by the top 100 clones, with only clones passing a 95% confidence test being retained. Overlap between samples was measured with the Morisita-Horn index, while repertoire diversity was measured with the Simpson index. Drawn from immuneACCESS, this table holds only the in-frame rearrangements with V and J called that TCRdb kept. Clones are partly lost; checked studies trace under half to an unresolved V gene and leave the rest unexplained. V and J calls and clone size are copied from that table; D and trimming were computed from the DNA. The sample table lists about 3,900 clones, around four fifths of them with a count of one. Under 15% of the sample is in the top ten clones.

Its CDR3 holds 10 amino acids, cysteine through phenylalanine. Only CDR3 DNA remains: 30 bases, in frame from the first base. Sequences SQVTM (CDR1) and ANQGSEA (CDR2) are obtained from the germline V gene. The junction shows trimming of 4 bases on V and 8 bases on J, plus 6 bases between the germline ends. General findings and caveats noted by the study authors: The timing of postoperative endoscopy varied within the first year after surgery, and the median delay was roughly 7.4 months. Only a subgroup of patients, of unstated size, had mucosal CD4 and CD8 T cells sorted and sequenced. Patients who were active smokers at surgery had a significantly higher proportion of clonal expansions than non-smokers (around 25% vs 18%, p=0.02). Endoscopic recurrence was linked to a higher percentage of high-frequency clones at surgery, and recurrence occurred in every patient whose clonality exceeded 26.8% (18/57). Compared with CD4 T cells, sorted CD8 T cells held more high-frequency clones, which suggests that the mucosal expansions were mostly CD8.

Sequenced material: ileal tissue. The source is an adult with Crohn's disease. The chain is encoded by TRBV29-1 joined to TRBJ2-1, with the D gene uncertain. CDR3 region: CSVALYEQFF. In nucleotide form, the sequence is TGCAGCGTTGCACTATATGAGCAGTTCTTC.